The TCR beta chain described here comes from a study of early T cells in non-severe SARS-CoV-2 infection. Study overall: Investigators sequenced bulk RNA drawn from unsorted whole blood, and chains remained unpaired.

TCRdb redid the calling of the 5' RACE reads with MiXCR, one entry per CDR3 protein. The sample holds approximately 52,000 distinct CDR3 sequences, about 8.2% seen once. Trimming removed 1 base from V and 1 base from J, with 10 bases in between. The CDR3 spans 16 residues. Germline CDR1 is SEHNR and CDR2 is FQNEAQ (reference sequence). The sequencing input was whole blood. This chain links TRBV7-9 with TRBJ2-2; D is undetermined. This clonotype was obtained from an adult who was a healthcare worker with PCR-confirmed SARS-CoV-2 infection or an uninfected control (not recorded which). CDR3 nucleotide sequence: TGTGCCAGCAGCTTAGGGGCGCGCGGGAACACCGGGGAGCTGTTTTTT. Its protein is CASSLGARGNTGELFF.